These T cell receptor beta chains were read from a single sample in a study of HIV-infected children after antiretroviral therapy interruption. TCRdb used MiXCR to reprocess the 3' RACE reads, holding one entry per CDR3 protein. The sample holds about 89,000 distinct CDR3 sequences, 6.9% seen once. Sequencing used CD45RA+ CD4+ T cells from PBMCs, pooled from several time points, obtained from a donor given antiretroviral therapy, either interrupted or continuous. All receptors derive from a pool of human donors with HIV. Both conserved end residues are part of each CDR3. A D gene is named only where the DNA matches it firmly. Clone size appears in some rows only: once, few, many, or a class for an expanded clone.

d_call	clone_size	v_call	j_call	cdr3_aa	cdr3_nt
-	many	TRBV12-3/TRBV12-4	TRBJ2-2	CASSPPRPNTGQLYF	TGTGCAAGCAGCCCTCCCAGGCCAAACACCGGGCAGCTCTACTTT
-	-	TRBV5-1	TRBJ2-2	CASTLRGRPGELFF	TGCGCCAGCACCCTCCGGGGGCGCCCCGGGGAGCTGTTTTTT
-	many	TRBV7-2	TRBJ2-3	CASVRAGSSTDTQYF	TGTGCCAGCGTTCGGGCGGGATCTAGCACAGATACGCAGTATTTT
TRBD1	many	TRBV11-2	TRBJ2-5	CASSPGTVAKKTQYF	TGTGCCAGCAGCCCCGGGACAGTCGCCAAGAAGACCCAGTACTTC
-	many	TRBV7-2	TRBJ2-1	CASSKRGTETYNEQFF	TGTGCCAGCAGCAAAAGGGGGACGGAGACCTACAATGAGCAGTTCTTC
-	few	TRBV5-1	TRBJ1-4	CASSVGATNEKLFF	TGCGCCAGCAGCGTGGGGGCAACTAATGAAAAACTGTTTTTT
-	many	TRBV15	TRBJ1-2	CATSRDQQGTGYTF	TGTGCCACCAGCAGAGATCAGCAGGGTACCGGCTACACCTTC
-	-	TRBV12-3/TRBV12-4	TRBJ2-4	CASGVAKNIQYF	TGTGCCAGTGGAGTCGCCAAAAACATTCAGTACTTC
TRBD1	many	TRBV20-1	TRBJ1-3	CSAPRQGGNTIYF	TGCAGTGCCCCGAGACAGGGTGGAAACACCATATATTTT
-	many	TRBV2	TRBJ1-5	CASSSAEYSNQPQHF	TGTGCCAGCAGTTCGGCAGAATATAGCAATCAGCCCCAGCATTTT
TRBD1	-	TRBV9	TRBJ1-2	CASTISGTGGSANYGYTF	TGTGCCAGCACCATTTCCGGGACAGGGGGATCAGCTAACTATGGCTACACCTTC
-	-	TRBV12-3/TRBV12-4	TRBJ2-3	CASNWGSSTDTQYF	TGTGCCAGCAATTGGGGTTCGAGCACAGATACGCAGTATTTT
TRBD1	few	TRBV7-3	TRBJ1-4	CASSLTGRTNERLFF	TGTGCAAGCAGCTTGACAGGGAGGACCAACGAAAGATTATTTTTC
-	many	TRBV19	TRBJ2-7	CASSIYLRDYEQYF	TGTGCCAGTAGTATCTATCTTCGGGACTACGAGCAGTACTTC
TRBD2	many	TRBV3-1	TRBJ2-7	CASSRVLGLADYEQYF	TGTGCCAGCAGCCGAGTGCTGGGACTAGCGGACTACGAGCAGTACTTC
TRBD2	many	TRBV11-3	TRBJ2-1	CASSLPAGATTEQFF	TGTGCCAGCAGCCTCCCAGCGGGAGCGACCACTGAGCAGTTCTTC